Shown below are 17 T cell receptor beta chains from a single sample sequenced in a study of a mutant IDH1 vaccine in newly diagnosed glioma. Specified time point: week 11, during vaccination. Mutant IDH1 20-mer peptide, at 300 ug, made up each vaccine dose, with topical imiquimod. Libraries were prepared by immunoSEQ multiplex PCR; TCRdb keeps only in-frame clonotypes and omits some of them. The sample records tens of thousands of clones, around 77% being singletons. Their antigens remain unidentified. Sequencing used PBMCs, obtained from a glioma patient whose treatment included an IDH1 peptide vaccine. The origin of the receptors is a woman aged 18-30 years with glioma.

Written as DNA, the CDR3 is TGTGCCAGCAGTTATTTTGAGAGTCACACTGAAGCTTTCTTT. Its translation: CASSYFESHTEAFF. The rearrangement links TRBV6-5 to TRBJ1-1, with no clear D. CDR3 length: 14 residues. Germline values: CDR1 MNHEY, CDR2 SVGAGI. V dropped 3 bases and J dropped 3 bases, with 11 bases sitting between them.

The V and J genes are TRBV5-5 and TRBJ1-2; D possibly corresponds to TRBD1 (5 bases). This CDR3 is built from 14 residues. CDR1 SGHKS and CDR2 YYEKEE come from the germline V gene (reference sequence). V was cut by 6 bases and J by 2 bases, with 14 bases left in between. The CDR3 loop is CASTPGLINYGYTF. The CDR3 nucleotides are TGTGCCAGCACCCCGGGACTAATAAACTATGGCTACACCTTC.

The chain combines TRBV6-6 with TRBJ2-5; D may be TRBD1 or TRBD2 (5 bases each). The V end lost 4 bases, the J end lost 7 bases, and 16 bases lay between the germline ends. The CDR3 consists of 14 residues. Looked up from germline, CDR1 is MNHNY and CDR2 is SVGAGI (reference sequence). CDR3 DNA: TGTGCCAGCAGTTGGGACCAACAGATCGGGACCCAGTACTTC. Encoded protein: CASSWDQQIGTQYF.

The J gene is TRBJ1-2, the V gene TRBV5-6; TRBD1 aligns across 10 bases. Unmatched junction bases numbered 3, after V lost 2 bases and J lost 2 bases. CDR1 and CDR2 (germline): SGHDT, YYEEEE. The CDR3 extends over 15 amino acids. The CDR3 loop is CASSFRDRGNYGYTF. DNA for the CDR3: TGTGCCAGCAGCTTCCGGGACAGGGGAAACTATGGCTACACCTTC.

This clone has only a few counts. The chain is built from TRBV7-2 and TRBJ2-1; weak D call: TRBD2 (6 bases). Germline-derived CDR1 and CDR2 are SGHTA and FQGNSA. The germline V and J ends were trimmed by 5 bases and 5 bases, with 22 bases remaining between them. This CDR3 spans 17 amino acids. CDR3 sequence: CASSLMGVAVYNNEQFF. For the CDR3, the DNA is TGTGCCAGCAGCCTAATGGGCGTAGCGGTATATAACAATGAGCAGTTCTTC.

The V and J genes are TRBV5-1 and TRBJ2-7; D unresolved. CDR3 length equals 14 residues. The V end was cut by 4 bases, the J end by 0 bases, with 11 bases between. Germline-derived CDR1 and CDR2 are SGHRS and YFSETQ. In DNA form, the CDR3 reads TGCGCCAGCAGCCCCAGTGATTACTCCTACGAGCAGTACTTC. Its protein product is CASSPSDYSYEQYF.

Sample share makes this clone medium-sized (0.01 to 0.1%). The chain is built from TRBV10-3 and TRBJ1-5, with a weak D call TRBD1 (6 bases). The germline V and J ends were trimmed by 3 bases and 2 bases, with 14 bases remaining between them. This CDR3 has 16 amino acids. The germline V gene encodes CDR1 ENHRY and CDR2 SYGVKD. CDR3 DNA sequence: TGTGCCATCAGTGAACAACAGGGATCGGGCAATCAGCCCCAGCATTTT. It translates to CAISEQQGSGNQPQHF.

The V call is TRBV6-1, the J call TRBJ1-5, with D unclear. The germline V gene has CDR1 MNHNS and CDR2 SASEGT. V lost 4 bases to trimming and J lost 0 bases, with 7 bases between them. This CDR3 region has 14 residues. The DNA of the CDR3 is TGTGCCAGCAGTGGGGGTGATAGCAATCAGCCCCAGCATTTT. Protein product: CASSGGDSNQPQHF.

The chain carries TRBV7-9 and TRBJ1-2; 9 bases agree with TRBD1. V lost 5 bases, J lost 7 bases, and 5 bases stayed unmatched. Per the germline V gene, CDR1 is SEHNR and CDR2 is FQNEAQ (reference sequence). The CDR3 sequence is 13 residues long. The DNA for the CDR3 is TGTGCCAGCAGCAAGGGACAGGGTATTGGCTACACCTTC. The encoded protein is CASSKGQGIGYTF.

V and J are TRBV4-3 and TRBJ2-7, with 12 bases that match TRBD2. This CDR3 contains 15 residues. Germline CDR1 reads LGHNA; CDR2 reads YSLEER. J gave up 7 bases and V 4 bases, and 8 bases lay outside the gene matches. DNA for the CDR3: TGCGCCAGCAGCCCACGACTAGCGGGAGAGGGAGAGCAGTACTTC. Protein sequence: CASSPRLAGEGEQYF.

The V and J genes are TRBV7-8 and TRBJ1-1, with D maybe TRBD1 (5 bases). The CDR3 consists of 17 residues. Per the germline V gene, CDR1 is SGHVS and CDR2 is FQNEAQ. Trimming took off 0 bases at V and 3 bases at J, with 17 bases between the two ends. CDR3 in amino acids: CASSLAWDPISDTEAFF. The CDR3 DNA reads TGTGCCAGCAGCTTAGCCTGGGACCCTATTTCGGACACTGAAGCTTTCTTT.

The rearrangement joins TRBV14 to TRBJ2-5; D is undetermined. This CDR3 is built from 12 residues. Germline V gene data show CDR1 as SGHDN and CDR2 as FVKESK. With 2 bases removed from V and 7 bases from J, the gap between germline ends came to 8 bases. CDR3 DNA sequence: TGTGCCAGCAGCCAACTGGCTTGGACCCAGTACTTC. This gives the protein CASSQLAWTQYF.

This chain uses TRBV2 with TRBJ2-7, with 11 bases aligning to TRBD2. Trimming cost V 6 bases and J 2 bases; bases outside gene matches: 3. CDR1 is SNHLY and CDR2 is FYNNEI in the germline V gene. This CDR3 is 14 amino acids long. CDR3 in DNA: TGTGCCAGCAGAGAGGGACTAGCGGCCTACGAGCAGTACTTC. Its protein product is CASREGLAAYEQYF.

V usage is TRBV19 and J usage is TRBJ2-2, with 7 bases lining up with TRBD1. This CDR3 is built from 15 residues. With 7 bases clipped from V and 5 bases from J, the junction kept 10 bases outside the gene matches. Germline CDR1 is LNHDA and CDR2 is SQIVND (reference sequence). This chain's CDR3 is CASTTPGTETGELFF. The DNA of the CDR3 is TGTGCCAGTACCACACCAGGGACAGAGACCGGGGAGCTGTTTTTT.

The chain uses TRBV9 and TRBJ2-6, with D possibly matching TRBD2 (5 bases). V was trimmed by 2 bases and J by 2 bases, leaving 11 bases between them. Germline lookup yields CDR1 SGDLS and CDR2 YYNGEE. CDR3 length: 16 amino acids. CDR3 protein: CASSVSRGTGANVLTF. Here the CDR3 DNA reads TGTGCCAGCAGCGTCTCTCGGGGAACTGGGGCCAACGTCCTGACTTTC.

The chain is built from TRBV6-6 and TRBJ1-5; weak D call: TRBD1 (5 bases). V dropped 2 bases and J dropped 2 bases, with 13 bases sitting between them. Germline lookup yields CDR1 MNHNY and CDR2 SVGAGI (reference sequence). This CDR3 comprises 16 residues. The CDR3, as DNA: TGTGCCAGCAGTTACACGGGGGACGCAGGCAATCAGCCCCAGCATTTT. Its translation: CASSYTGDAGNQPQHF.

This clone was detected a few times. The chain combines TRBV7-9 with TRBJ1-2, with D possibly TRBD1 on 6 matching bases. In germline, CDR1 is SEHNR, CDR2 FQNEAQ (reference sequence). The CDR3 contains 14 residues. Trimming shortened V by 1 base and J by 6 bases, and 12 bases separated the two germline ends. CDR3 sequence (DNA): TGTGCCAGCAGCTTAGGCACAGGGTGGGATGGCTACACCTTC. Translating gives CASSLGTGWDGYTF.